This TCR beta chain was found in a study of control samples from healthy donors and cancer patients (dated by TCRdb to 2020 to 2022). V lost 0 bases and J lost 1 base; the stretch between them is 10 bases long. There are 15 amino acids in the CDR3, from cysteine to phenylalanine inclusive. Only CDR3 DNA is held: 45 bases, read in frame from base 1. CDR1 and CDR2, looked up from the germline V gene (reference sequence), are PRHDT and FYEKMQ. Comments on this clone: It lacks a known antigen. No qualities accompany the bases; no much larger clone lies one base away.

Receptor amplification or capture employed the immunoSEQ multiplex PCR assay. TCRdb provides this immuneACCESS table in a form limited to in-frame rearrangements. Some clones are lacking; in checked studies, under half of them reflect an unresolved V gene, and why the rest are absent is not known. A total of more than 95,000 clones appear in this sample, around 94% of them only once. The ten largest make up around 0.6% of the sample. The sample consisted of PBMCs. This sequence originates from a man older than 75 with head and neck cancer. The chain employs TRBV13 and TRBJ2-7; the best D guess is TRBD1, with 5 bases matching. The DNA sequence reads TGTGCCAGCAGCTTAGGAGGGCGACAGTCCTACGAGCAGTACTTC. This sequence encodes CASSLGGRQSYEQYF.